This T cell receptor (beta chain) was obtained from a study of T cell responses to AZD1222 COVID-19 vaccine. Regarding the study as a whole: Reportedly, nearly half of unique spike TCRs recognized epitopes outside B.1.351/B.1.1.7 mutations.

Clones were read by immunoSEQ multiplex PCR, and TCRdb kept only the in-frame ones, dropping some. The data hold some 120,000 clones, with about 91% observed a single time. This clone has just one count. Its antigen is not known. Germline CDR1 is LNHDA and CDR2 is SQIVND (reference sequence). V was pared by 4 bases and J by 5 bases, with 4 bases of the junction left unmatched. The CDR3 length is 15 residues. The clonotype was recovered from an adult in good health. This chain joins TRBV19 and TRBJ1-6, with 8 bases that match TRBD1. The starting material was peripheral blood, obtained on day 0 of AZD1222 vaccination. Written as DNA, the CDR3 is TGTGCCAGTAGTAGGCGACAGGGGCATAATTCACCCCTCCACTTT. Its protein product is CASSRRQGHNSPLHF.